This T cell receptor beta chain stems from a study of shared clonotypes between healthy human individuals. Sorted-subset replicate PCR reactions were performed with approximately 190 ng DNA, corresponding to tens of thousands of T cell genomes. The protocol was immunoSEQ multiplex PCR, while the TCRdb copy is restricted to in-frame clones and leaves out a portion. Of around 200,000 clones in the sample, just under 95% are singletons; the top ten hold around 0.067%. A CD45RA+ naive subset and a CD45RA-negative memory subset were split from CD4+ cells. The sample was naive CD4+ T cells sorted from blood. Subset given: CD45RA+ positively selected. The clonotype was recovered from a woman aged 25 to 39 in good health.

The CDR3 DNA reads TGCAGCGGAAGGGGACAGGGGGCTATCTATGAGCAGTTCTTC. It is translated as CSGRGQGAIYEQFF. The J gene is TRBJ2-1, the V gene TRBV29-1; the match to TRBD1 covers 12 bases. Germline V gene sequence: CDR1 SQVTM, CDR2 ANQGSEA. With 7 bases clipped from V and 8 bases from J, the junction kept 9 bases outside the gene matches. The CDR3 runs to 14 residues.